The entry below describes one T cell receptor beta chain. Its specificity is unknown. This sample is drawn from a study of CXCR3-negative and CXCR3-positive naive CD8 T cells. Regarding the study as a whole: Surface CD5 was comparable between naive subsets; TCR strength was inferred from TRB CDR3 properties. The TRB CDR3s that CXCR3-positive naive cells carried were more hydrophobic than those of CXCR3-negative naive cells.

Germline-derived CDR1 and CDR2 are SGDLS and YYNGEE. This CDR3 has 16 residues. The TRB cDNA libraries were prepared by 5' RACE with UMI labels. TCRdb re-called the 5' RACE reads and catalogs CDR3 proteins one per entry, DNA excluded. The ten top clones account for just under 0.5%, within a sample of 150,000 to 180,000 distinct CDR3 sequences. Every CD8+ T cell subset underwent triplicate sorting at 250,000 to 300,000 cells apiece. The sequenced sample consisted of naive CXCR3+ CD8+ T cells from blood. Indicated subset: CD45RO-CCR7+CD27+CD95- naive CD8+ T cells expressing CXCR3 (TNR3+). This chain joins TRBV9 and TRBJ2-7; TCRdb names TRBD1, which stays unverified in the absence of DNA. The source is a human donor in good health. Some clones in this sample may be carry-over from other donors' samples. The CDR3 sequence: CASSEGPGTGSHEQYF.